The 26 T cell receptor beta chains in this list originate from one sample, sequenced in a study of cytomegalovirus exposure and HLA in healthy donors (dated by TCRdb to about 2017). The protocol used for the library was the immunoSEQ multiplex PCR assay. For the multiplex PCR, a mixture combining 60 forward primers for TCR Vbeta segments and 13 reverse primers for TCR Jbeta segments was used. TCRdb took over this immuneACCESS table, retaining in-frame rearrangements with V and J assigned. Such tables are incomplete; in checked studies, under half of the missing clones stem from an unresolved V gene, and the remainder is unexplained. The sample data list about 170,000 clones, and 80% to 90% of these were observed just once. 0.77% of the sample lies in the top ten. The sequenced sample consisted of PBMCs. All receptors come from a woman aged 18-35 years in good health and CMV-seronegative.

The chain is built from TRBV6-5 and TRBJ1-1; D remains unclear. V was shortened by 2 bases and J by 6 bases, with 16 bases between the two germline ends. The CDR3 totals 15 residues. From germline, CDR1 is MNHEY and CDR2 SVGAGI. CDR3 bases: TGTGCCAGCAGTTACACACGACTTGGGGAGGCTGAAGCTTTCTTT. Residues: CASSYTRLGEAEAFF.

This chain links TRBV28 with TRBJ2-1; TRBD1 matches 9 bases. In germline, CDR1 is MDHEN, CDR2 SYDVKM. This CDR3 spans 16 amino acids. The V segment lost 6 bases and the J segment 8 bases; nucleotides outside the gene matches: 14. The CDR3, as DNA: TGTGCCAGCAGGACGCCGGGACAGGGAATAGTTCATGAGCAGTTCTTC. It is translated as CASRTPGQGIVHEQFF.

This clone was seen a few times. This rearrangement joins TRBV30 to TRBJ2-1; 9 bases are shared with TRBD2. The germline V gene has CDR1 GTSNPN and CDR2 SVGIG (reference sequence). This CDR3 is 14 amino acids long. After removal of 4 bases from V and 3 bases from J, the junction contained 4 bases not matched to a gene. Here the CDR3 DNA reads TGTGCCTGGAAAGGGCGGGAGGGCTACAATGAGCAGTTCTTC. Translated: CAWKGREGYNEQFF.

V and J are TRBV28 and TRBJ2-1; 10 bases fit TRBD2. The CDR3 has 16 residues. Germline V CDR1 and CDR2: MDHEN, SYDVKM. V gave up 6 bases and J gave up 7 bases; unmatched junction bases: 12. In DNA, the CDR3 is TGTGCCAGCAGGGCCCTTAGCGGGAGGAAGGTGAATGAGCAGTTCTTC. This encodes CASRALSGRKVNEQFF.

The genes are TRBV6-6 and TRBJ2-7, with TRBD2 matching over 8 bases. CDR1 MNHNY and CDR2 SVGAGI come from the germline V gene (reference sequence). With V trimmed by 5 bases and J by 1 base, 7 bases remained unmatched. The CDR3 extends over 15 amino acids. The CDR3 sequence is CASSPRGGASYEQYF. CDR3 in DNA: TGTGCCAGCAGTCCACGGGGGGGGGCGTCCTACGAGCAGTACTTC.

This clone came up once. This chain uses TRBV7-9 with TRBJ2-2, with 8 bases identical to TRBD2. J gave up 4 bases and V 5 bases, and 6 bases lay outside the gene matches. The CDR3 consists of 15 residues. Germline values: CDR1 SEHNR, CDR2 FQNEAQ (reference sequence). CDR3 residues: CASSQAGVGTGELFF. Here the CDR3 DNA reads TGTGCCAGCAGCCAAGCGGGAGTAGGCACCGGGGAGCTGTTTTTT.

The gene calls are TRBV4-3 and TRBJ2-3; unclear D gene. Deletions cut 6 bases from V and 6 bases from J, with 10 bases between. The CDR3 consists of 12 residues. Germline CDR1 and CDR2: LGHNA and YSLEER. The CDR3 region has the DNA TGCGCCAGCAGTGGCTCACAGGATACGCAGTATTTT. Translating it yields CASSGSQDTQYF.

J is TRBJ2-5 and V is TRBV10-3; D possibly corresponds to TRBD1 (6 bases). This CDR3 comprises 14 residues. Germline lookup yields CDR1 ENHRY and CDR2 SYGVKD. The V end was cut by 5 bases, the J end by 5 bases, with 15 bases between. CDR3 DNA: TGTGCCATCAGTCTACAGGGCGCGAGGGAGACCCAGTACTTC. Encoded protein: CAISLQGARETQYF.

The CDR3 DNA follows: TGTGCCAGCAGTTTATTGACGGGTCAAAACAATGAGCAGTTCTTC. It translates to CASSLLTGQNNEQFF. This chain connects TRBV27 to TRBJ2-1; unclear D gene. Germline CDR1 is MNHEY and CDR2 is SMNVEV (reference sequence). CDR3 length: 15 residues. Trimming removed 1 base at V and 5 bases at J, with 12 bases between.

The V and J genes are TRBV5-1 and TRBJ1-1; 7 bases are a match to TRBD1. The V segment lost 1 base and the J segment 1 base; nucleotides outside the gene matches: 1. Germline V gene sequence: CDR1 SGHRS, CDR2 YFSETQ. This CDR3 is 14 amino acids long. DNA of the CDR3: TGCGCCAGCAGCTTGCAGGGGGGGAACACTGAAGCTTTCTTT. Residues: CASSLQGGNTEAFF.

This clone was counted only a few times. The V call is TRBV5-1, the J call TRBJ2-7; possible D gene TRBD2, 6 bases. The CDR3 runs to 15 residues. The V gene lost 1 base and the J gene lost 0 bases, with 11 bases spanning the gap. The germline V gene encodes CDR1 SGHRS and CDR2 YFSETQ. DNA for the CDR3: TGCGCCAGCAGCTTGAGGAGCGGGTACTCCTACGAGCAGTACTTC. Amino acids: CASSLRSGYSYEQYF.

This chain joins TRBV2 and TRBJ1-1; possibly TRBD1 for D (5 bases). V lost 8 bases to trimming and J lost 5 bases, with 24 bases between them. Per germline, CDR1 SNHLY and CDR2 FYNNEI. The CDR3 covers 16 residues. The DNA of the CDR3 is TGTGCCAGCCCCTCCGGGACTATCCCGACGGAGACTGAAGCTTTCTTT. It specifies CASPSGTIPTETEAFF.

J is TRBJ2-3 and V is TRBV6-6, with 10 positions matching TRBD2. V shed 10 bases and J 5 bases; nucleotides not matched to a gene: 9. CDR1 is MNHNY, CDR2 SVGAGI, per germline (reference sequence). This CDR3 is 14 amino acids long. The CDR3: CATSAGGLGDTQYF. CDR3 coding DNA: TGTGCCACCTCAGCGGGAGGGTTAGGAGATACGCAGTATTTT.

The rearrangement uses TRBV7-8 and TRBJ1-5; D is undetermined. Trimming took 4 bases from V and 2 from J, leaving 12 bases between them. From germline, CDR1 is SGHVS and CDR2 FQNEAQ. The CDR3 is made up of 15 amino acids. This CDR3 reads CASSSPRGGNQPQHF. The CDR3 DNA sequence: TGTGCCAGCAGCTCACCTCGCGGGGGCAATCAGCCCCAGCATTTT.

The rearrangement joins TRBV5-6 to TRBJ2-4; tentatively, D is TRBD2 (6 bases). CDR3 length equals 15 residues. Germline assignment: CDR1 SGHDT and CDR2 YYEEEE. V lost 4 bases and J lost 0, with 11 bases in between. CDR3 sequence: CASSPEGAAKNIQYF. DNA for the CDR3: TGTGCCAGCAGCCCGGAGGGCGCAGCCAAAAACATTCAGTACTTC.

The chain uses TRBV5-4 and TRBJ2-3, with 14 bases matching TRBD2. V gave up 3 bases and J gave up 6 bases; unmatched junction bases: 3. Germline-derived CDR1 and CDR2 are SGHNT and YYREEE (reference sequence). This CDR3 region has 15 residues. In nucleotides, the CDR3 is TGTGCCAGCAGCTCCAGACTAGCGGGAGGGGATACGCAGTATTTT. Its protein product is CASSSRLAGGDTQYF.

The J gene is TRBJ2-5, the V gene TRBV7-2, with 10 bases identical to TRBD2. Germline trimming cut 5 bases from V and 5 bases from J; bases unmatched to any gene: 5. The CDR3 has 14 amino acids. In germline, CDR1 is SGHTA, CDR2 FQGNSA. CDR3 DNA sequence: TGTGCCAGCAGCCCGCTAGCGGGAGTGGAGACCCAGTACTTC. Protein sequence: CASSPLAGVETQYF.

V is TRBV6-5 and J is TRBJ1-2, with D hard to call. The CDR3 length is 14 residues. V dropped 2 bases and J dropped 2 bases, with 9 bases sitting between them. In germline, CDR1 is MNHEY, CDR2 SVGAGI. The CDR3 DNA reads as TGTGCCAGCAGTTACAAGTTCGGGAACTATGGCTACACCTTC. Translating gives CASSYKFGNYGYTF.

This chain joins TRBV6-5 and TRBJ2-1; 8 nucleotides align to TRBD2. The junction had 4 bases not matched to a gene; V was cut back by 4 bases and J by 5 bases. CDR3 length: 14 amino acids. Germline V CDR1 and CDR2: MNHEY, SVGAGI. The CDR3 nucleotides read TGTGCCAGCAGTTTTGCGGGAGGTAACAATGAGCAGTTCTTC. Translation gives CASSFAGGNNEQFF.

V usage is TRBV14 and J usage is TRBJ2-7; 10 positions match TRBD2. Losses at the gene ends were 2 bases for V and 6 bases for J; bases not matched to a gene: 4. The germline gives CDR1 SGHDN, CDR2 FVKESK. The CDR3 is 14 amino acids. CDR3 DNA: TGTGCCAGCAGCCAACTAGCGGGAGTAGGCGAGCAGTACTTC. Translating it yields CASSQLAGVGEQYF.

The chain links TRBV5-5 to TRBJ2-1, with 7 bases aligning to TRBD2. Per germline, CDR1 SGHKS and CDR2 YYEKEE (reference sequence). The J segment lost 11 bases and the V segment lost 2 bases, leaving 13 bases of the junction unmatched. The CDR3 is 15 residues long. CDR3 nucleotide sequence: TGTGCCAGCAGCTTATCTAGCGGAGAGGCGCGGCAGCAGTTCTTC. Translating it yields CASSLSSGEARQQFF.

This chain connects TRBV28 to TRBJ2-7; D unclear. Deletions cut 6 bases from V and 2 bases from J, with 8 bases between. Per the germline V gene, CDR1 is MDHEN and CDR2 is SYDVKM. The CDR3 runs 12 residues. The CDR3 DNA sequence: TGTGCCAGCAGGCGAGGTCCCTACGAGCAGTACTTC. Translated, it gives CASRRGPYEQYF. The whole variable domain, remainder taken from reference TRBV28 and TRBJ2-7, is DVKVTQSSRYLVKRTGEKVFLECVQDMDHENMFWYRQDPGLGLRLIYFSYDVKMKEKGDIPEGYSVSREKKERFSLILESASTNQTSMYLCASRRGPYEQYFGPGTRLTVT.

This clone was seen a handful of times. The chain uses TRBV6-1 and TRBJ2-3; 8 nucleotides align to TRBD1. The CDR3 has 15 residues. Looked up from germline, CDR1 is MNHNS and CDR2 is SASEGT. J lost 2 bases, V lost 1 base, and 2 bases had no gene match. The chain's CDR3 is CASSEGTGHTDTQYF. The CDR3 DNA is TGTGCCAGCAGTGAAGGGACAGGGCACACAGATACGCAGTATTTT.

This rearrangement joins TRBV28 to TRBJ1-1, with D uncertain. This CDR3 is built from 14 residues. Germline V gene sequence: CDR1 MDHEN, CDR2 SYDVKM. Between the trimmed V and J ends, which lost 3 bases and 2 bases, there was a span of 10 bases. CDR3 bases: TGTGCCAGCAGTTTTTTCCGTTCCAACACTGAAGCTTTCTTT. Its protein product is CASSFFRSNTEAFF.

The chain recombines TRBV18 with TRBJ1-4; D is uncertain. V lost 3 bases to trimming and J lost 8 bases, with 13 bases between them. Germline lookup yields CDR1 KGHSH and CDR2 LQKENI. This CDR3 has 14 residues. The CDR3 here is CASSPGPSPEKLFF. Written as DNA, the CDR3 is TGTGCCAGCTCACCGGGCCCATCCCCGGAAAAACTGTTTTTT.

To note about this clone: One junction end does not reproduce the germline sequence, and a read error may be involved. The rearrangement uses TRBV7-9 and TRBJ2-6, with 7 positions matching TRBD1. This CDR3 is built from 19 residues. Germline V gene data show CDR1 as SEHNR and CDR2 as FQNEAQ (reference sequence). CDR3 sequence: CSSSLRGQRLEPGANVLTF. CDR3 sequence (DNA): TGTTCCAGCAGCTTAAGGGGACAGCGCCTCGAACCTGGGGCCAACGTCCTGACTTTC.